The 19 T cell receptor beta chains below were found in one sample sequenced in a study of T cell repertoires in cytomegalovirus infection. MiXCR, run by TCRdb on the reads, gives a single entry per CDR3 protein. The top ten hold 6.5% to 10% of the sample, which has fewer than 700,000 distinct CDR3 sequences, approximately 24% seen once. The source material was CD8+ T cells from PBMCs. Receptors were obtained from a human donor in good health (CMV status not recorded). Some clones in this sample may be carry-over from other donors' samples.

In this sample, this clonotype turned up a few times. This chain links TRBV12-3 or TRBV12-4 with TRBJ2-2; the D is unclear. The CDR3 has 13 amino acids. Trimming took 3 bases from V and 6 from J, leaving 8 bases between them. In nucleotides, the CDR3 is TGTGCCAGCAGTTTGTCCTGGCCCGGGGAGCTGTTTTTT. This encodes CASSLSWPGELFF.

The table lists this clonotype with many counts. In nucleotides, the CDR3 is TGTGCCAGCAGCTTAGGGAAGCCTGAAGCTTTCTTT. This codes for CASSLGKPEAFF. The V gene is TRBV7-9, the J gene TRBJ1-1; D is unresolved. Germline CDR1 SEHNR, CDR2 FQNEAQ (reference sequence). Trimming shortened V by 1 base and J by 6 bases, and 6 bases separated the two germline ends. CDR3 length equals 12 residues.

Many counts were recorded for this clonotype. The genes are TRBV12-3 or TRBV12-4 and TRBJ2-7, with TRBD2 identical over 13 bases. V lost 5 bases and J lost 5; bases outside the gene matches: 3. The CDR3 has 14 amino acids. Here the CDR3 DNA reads TGTGCCAGCAGTCTACTAGCGGGGGGGAACGAGCAGTACTTC. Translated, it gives CASSLLAGGNEQYF.

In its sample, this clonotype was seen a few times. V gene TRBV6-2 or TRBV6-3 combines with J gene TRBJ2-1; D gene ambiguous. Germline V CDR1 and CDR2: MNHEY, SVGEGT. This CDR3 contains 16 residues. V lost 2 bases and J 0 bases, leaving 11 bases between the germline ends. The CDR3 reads CASSYGGYSSYNEQFF. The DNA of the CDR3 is TGTGCCAGCAGTTACGGCGGTTACAGCTCCTACAATGAGCAGTTCTTC.

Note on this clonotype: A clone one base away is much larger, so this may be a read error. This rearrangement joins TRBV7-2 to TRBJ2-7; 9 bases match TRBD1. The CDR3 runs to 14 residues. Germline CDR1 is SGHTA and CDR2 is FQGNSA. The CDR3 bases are TGTGTCAGCAGCTTAGGGACAGGGTTCCCGAAGTTGGACGTC. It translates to CVSSLGTGFPKLDV.

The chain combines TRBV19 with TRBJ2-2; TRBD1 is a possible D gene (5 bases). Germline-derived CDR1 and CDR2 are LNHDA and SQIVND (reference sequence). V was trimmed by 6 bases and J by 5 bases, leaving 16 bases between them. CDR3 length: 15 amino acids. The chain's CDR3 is CASSHVPRGTGELFF. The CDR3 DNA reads TGTGCCAGTAGCCATGTTCCTAGGGGAACCGGGGAGCTGTTTTTT.

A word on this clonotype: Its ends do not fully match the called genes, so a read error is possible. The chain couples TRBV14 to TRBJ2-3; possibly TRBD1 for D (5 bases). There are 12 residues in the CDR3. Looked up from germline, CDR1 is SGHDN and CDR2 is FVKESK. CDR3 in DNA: TGTGTCAGCAGCCTCAGGGCAGATACGCAGTATTTT. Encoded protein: CVSSLRADTQYF. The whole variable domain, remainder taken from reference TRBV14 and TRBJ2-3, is EAGVTQFPSHSVIEKGQTVTLRCDPISGHDNLYWYRRVMGKEIKFLLHFVKESKQDESGMPNNRFLAERTGGTYSTLKVQPAELEDSGVYFCVSSLRADTQYFGPGTRLTVL.

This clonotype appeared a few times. The chain's CDR3 is CASSFSGLAGGYEQYF. The CDR3 nucleotides are TGTGCCAGCAGTTTTAGCGGACTAGCGGGGGGTTACGAGCAGTACTTC. The chain uses TRBV12-3 or TRBV12-4 and TRBJ2-7, with 14 positions matching TRBD2. The CDR3 length is 16 residues. J was trimmed by 4 bases and V by 3 bases; bases with no gene match: 5.

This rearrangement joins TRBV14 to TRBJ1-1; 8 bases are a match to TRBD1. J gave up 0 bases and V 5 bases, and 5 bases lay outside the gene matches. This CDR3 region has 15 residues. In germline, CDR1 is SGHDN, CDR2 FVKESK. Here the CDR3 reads CASSSYRGMNTEAFF. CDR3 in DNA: TGTGCCAGCAGCTCCTACAGGGGGATGAACACTGAAGCTTTCTTT.

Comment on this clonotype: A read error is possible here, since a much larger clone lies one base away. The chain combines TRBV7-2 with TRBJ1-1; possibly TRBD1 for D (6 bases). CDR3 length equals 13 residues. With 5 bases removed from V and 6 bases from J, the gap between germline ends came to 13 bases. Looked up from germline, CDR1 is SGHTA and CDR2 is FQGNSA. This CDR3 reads CTSSPTGLAEAFF. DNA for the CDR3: TGTACCAGCAGCCCTACAGGGCTCGCTGAAGCTTTCTTT. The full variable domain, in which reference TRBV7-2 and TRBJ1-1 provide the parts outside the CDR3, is GAGVSQSPSNKVTEKGKDVELRCDPISGHTALYWYRQSLGQGLEFLIYFQGNSAPDKSGLPSDRFSAERTGGSVSTLTIQRTQQEDSAVYLCTSSPTGLAEAFFGQGTRLTVV.

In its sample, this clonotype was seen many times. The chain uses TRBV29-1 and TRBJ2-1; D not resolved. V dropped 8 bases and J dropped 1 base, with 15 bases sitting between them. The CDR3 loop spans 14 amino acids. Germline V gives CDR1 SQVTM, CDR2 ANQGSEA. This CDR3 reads CSNRRKASYNEQFF. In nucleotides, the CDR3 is TGCAGCAATCGGCGGAAAGCTTCCTACAATGAGCAGTTCTTC.

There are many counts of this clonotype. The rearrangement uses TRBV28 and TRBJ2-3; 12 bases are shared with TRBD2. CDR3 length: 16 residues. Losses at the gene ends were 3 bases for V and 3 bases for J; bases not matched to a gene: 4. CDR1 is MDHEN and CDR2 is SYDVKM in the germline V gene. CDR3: CASSFSGLAGTDTQYF. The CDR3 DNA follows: TGTGCCAGCAGTTTCTCGGGACTAGCGGGTACAGATACGCAGTATTTT. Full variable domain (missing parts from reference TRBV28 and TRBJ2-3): DVKVTQSSRYLVKRTGEKVFLECVQDMDHENMFWYRQDPGLGLRLIYFSYDVKMKEKGDIPEGYSVSREKKERFSLILESASTNQTSMYLCASSFSGLAGTDTQYFGPGTRLTVL.

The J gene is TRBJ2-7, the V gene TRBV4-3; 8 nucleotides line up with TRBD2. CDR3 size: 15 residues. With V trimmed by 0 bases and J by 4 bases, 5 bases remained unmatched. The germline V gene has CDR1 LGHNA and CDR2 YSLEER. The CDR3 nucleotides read TGCGCCAGCAGCCAAGATCTCGGGGGGGGGTACGAGCAGTACGTC. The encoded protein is CASSQDLGGGYEQYV.

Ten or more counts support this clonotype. The CDR3 spells CASSVLGTDTGELFF. Written as DNA, the CDR3 is TGTGCCAGCAGCGTCCTTGGTACGGACACCGGGGAGCTGTTTTTT. The gene calls are TRBV7-6 and TRBJ2-2, with D uncertain. Germline-derived CDR1 and CDR2 are SGHVS and FNYEAQ. The CDR3 spans 15 residues. Trimming left V 5 bases short and J 3 bases short, with 13 bases between.

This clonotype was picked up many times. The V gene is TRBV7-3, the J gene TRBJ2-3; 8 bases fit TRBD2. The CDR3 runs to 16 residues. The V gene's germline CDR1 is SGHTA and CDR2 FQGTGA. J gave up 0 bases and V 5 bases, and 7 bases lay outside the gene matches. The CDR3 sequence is CASSLRVAGSTDTQYF. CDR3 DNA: TGTGCCAGCAGCCTGAGAGTAGCGGGGAGCACAGATACGCAGTATTTT.

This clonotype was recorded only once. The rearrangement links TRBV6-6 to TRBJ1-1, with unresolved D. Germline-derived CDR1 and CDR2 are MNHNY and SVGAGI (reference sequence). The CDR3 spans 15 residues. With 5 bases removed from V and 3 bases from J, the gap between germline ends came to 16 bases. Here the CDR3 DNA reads TGTGCCAGCAGTCCCGACTTCTTCGGGGACACTGAAGCTTTCTTT. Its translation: CASSPDFFGDTEAFF.

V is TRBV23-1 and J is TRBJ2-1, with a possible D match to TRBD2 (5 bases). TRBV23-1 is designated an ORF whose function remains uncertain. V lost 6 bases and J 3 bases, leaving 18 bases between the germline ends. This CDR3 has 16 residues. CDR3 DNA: TGCGCCAGCAGCCTCAATCTCGGACTTGTCTACAATGAGCAGTTCTTC. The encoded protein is CASSLNLGLVYNEQFF.

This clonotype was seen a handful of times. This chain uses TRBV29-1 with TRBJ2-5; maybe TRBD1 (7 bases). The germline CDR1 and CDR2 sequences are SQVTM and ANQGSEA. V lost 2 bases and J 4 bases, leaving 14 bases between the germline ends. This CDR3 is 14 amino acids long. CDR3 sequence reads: CSVEKDRRAETQYF. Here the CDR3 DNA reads TGCAGCGTTGAAAAGGACAGGAGGGCAGAGACCCAGTACTTC. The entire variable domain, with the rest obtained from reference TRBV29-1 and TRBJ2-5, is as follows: SAVISQKPSRDICQRGTSLTIQCQVDSQVTMMFWYRQQPGQSLTLIATANQGSEATYESGFVIDKFPISRPNLTFSTLTVSNMSPEDSSIYLCSVEKDRRAETQYFGPGTRLLVL.

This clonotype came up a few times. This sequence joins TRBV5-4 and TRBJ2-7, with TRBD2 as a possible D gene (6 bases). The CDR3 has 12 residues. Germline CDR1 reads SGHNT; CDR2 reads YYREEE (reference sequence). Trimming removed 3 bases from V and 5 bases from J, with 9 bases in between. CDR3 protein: CASSWAGHEQYF. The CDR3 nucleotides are TGTGCCAGCAGCTGGGCGGGACACGAGCAGTACTTC.